This T cell receptor beta chain was found in a study of Graves' ophthalmopathy and Graves' hyperthyroidism. General study findings and limits: Researchers report that a 13-signature model separated ophthalmopathy from stable hyperthyroidism, posting less than 90% sensitivity and 75% to 84% specificity.

This CDR3 spans 15 amino acids. V lost 5 bases and J lost 4, with 17 bases in between. The germline V gene encodes CDR1 LNHDA and CDR2 SQIVND (reference sequence). People with hyperthyroidism were aged 18 to 65 and newly diagnosed, under 2 months' duration. Amplification from RNA transcripts yielded the TCR beta CDR3 regions. The workflow started with a first-round RT-PCR run with HTBI primers and then moved on to a second-round multiplex PCR. TCRdb fed the multiplex PCR reads into MiXCR, producing one record per CDR3 protein. The table records about 500,000 distinct CDR3 sequences, approximately 37% of them present only once. This clonotype was recorded at least ten times. What it recognizes is unknown.

The sequencing input was peripheral blood or thyroid tissue (not recorded which). The V and J genes are TRBV19 and TRBJ1-2; D is perhaps TRBD1 (5 bases). The TCR comes from an adult man with Graves' hyperthyroidism. This CDR3 reads CASSSTGRTFYGYTF. The CDR3 nucleotides are TGTGCCAGTAGTTCAACGGGACGGACTTTCTATGGCTACACCTTC. Supplemented by reference TRBV19 and TRBJ1-2, the full variable domain reads DGGITQSPKYLFRKEGQNVTLSCEQNLNHDAMYWYRQDPGQGLRLIYYSQIVNDFQKGDIAEGYSVSREKKESFPLTVTSAQKNPTAFYLCASSSTGRTFYGYTFGSGTRLTVV.